These 11 T cell receptor beta chains share one sample of origin, sequenced in a study of somatic mutations in cytotoxic T cells in rheumatoid arthritis. Using immunoSEQ multiplex PCR, the repertoire was profiled, and TCRdb retains in-frame clones only, with some absent. The table includes tens of thousands of clones, roughly 80% detected once. The sequenced sample was CD8+ T cells sorted from blood. These receptors originate from a man aged 35 to 55 in good health.

In its sample, this clone was seen once. This chain connects TRBV19 to TRBJ2-7, with unresolved D. Trimming stripped 0 bases from V and 6 bases from J, with 15 bases between. CDR1 and CDR2 (germline): LNHDA, SQIVND (reference sequence). The length of the CDR3 is 15 residues. The CDR3, as DNA: TGTGCCAGTAGTATAGATCACGGCGTCGGACGCGAGCAGTACTTC. This sequence encodes CASSIDHGVGREQYF.

The J gene is TRBJ2-1, the V gene TRBV6-1; D is uncertain. Deletions cut 10 bases from V and 9 bases from J, with 10 bases between. The germline gives CDR1 MNHNS, CDR2 SASEGT. The CDR3 is 10 amino acids. DNA of the CDR3: TGTGCCACCTCCATAGGTGAGCAGTTCTTC. It translates to CATSIGEQFF.

The chain carries TRBV19 and TRBJ2-1; no definite D call. This CDR3 is 14 amino acids long. From germline, CDR1 is LNHDA and CDR2 SQIVND (reference sequence). V was cut by 1 base and J by 4 bases, with 8 bases left in between. CDR3 loop: CASSIGLLYNEQFF. The DNA for the CDR3 is TGTGCCAGTAGTATAGGCCTACTATACAATGAGCAGTTCTTC.

The gene calls are TRBV28 and TRBJ2-3; 9 bases fit TRBD2. From germline, CDR1 is MDHEN and CDR2 SYDVKM. V dropped 5 bases and J dropped 0; count of bases not matched to a gene: 3. This CDR3 is built from 15 residues. The CDR3 loop reads CASSEGLASTDTQYF. DNA of the CDR3: TGTGCCAGCAGTGAGGGACTAGCAAGCACAGATACGCAGTATTTT.

V and J are TRBV13 and TRBJ2-7, with TRBD2 matching 8 bases. Per the germline V gene, CDR1 is PRHDT and CDR2 is FYEKMQ (reference sequence). V shed 5 bases and J 1 base; nucleotides not matched to a gene: 7. CDR3 length equals 15 residues. The CDR3 nucleotides read TGTGCCAGCAGCCCCCCCAGCGGGAGATCCTACGAGCAGTACTTC. Residues: CASSPPSGRSYEQYF.

The CDR3 region is CASSSMTGGEDEQYF. In DNA, the CDR3 is TGTGCCAGCAGCTCGATGACAGGGGGCGAGGACGAGCAGTACTTC. J is TRBJ2-7 and V is TRBV5-6; 10 nucleotides align to TRBD1. CDR1 is SGHDT and CDR2 is YYEEEE in the germline V gene. Losses at the gene ends were 3 bases for V and 5 bases for J; bases not matched to a gene: 8. This CDR3 contains 15 residues.

The rearrangement links TRBV7-6 to TRBJ1-1; D is uncertain. The CDR3 is 16 residues long. Between the trimmed V and J ends, which lost 3 bases and 1 base, there was a span of 15 bases. CDR1 and CDR2 (germline): SGHVS, FNYEAQ. The CDR3 is CASSFLRAGRNTEAFF. The CDR3 nucleotides read TGTGCCAGCAGCTTCCTTCGGGCAGGACGGAACACTGAAGCTTTCTTT.

Note on this clone: Other DNA sequences within the sample encode an identical CDR3. This chain joins TRBV27 and TRBJ2-1, with D possibly called TRBD1 or TRBD2 (5 bases each). V dropped 8 bases and J dropped 2 bases, with 13 bases sitting between them. The CDR3 has 14 residues. Germline assignment: CDR1 MNHEY and CDR2 SMNVEV (reference sequence). DNA of the CDR3: TGTGCCAGCGCTGGGGACGGGACCTACAATGAGCAGTTCTTC. Its translation is CASAGDGTYNEQFF.

This clone occurred a few times. CDR3 residues: CASSPRTVESYEQYF. The DNA for the CDR3 is TGTGCCAGCAGCCCCCGAACCGTGGAGTCCTACGAGCAGTACTTC. The genes are TRBV9 and TRBJ2-7; D remains ambiguous. This CDR3 is built from 15 residues. Trimming removed 4 bases from V and 1 base from J, with 15 bases in between. CDR1 and CDR2 from the germline V gene are SGDLS and YYNGEE.

The chain joins TRBV27 to TRBJ1-2; maybe TRBD1 (5 bases). Trimming pared 4 bases from V and 5 bases from J, leaving 11 bases between. This CDR3 comprises 13 residues. Germline CDR1 MNHEY, CDR2 SMNVEV (reference sequence). The CDR3 region has the DNA TGTGCCAGCAGTTCCTCGGGGCGTTATGGCTACACCTTC. Its protein is CASSSSGRYGYTF.

For the CDR3, the DNA is TGTGCCAGCAGTTGGGGGGACAGAGACCTCTACGAGCAGTACTTC. It specifies CASSWGDRDLYEQYF. The rearrangement joins TRBV6-6 to TRBJ2-7; possibly TRBD1 for D (7 bases). CDR1 is MNHNY and CDR2 is SVGAGI in the germline V gene (reference sequence). Trimming took 4 bases from V and 3 from J, leaving 16 bases between them. CDR3 length equals 15 residues.